A single sample is the source of the 4 T cell receptor beta chains below, sequenced in a study of blood T cell repertoires in COVID-19. The method was immunoSEQ multiplex PCR; TCRdb's version includes in-frame clones alone and lacks a portion of them. The table records approximately 250,000 clones, about 79% of them present only once. The specimen sequenced was peripheral blood. The origin of the receptors is a woman aged 40 to 50 who had recovered from COVID-19.

The rearrangement links TRBV7-9 to TRBJ2-1; 11 bases map to TRBD2. This CDR3 is built from 15 residues. With 5 bases clipped from V and 8 bases from J, the junction kept 8 bases outside the gene matches. The germline CDR1 and CDR2 sequences are SEHNR and FQNEAQ (reference sequence). CDR3 sequence reads: CASSKGLAAVDEQFF. CDR3 DNA sequence: TGTGCCAGCAGCAAGGGACTAGCGGCGGTCGATGAGCAGTTCTTC. The variable domain in full, with the rest retrieved from reference TRBV7-9 and TRBJ2-1, is DTGVSQNPRHKITKRGQNVTFRCDPISEHNRLYWYRQTLGQGPEFLTYFQNEAQLEKSRLLSDRFSAERPKGSFSTLEIQRTEQGDSAMYLCASSKGLAAVDEQFFGPGTRLTVL.

The V and J genes are TRBV27 and TRBJ2-7, with D perhaps TRBD1 (6 bases). The CDR3 consists of 15 residues. With 4 bases removed from V and 6 bases from J, the gap between germline ends came to 19 bases. CDR1 and CDR2 (germline): MNHEY, SMNVEV (reference sequence). CDR3 protein: CASSWAGDPRFEQYF. CDR3 DNA: TGTGCCAGCAGTTGGGCAGGGGACCCAAGATTCGAGCAGTACTTC.

The chain couples TRBV7-2 to TRBJ2-2; TRBD1 matches at 10 bases. This CDR3 comprises 15 residues. CDR1 and CDR2 from the germline V gene are SGHTA and FQGNSA. After removal of 1 base from V and 7 bases from J, the junction contained 3 bases not matched to a gene. The CDR3, as DNA: TGTGCCAGCAGCTTAGAGGGACAGGGGTACGGGGAGCTGTTTTTT. The encoded protein is CASSLEGQGYGELFF.

The chain employs TRBV7-9 and TRBJ2-2; D remains ambiguous. Trimming took 8 bases from V and 3 from J, leaving 13 bases between them. The germline gives CDR1 SEHNR, CDR2 FQNEAQ (reference sequence). The CDR3 runs 14 residues. The CDR3: CASLRQADTGELFF. Here the CDR3 DNA reads TGTGCCAGCTTAAGGCAGGCCGACACCGGGGAGCTGTTTTTT.